A selection of T cell receptor beta chains follows, all from one sample in a study of blood T cell repertoires in COVID-19. Generated by immunoSEQ multiplex PCR, the TCRdb table keeps only in-frame clones and is missing some. In the table there are around 160,000 clones, 80% to 90% of which are singletons. Sequencing was carried out using peripheral blood. The receptors shown here come from a man between 18 and 35 years old with COVID-19, enrolled during active disease. Each CDR3 is given with its conserved first and last residue. The D gene is left open where the match is weak. Expanded clones are given a class, and other clones once, few, many or no size at all.

D: NA; J: TRBJ2-2; size: few; V: TRBV15; CDR3: CATSRSLPPGELFF; DNA: TGTGCCACCAGCAGATCCCTACCTCCCGGGGAGCTGTTTTTT
D: TRBD2; J: TRBJ2-7; size: NA; V: TRBV27; CDR3: CASSPLTIGGGASYEQYF; DNA: TGTGCCAGCAGTCCCCTAACCATCGGGGGAGGGGCATCCTACGAGCAGTACTTC
D: NA; J: TRBJ2-5; size: NA; V: TRBV24-1; CDR3: CATSEGRDEETQYF; DNA: TGTGCCACCAGTGAAGGCAGGGATGAAGAGACCCAGTACTTC
D: NA; J: TRBJ2-1; size: once; V: TRBV12-3/TRBV12-4; CDR3: CASSPLNYNEQFF; DNA: TGTGCCAGCAGTCCACTGAACTACAATGAGCAGTTCTTC
D: NA; J: TRBJ1-5; size: NA; V: TRBV27; CDR3: CASSFRVNQPQHF; DNA: TGTGCCAGCAGTTTTCGAGTTAATCAGCCCCAGCATTTT
D: NA; J: TRBJ2-5; size: NA; V: TRBV24-1; CDR3: CATSDLQETQYF; DNA: TGTGCCACCAGTGACCTACAAGAGACCCAGTACTTC
D: TRBD1; J: TRBJ1-4; size: NA; V: TRBV28; CDR3: CASSSGQGGEKLFF; DNA: TGTGCCAGCAGTTCGGGACAGGGAGGGGAAAAACTGTTTTTT
D: NA; J: TRBJ2-1; size: NA; V: TRBV27; CDR3: CASSLYTGSLHNEQFF; DNA: TGTGCCAGCAGTTTATACACAGGGTCCCTACACAATGAGCAGTTCTTC
D: NA; J: TRBJ1-2; size: once; V: TRBV28; CDR3: CASRDSYGYTF; DNA: TGTGCCAGCAGGGACAGCTATGGCTACACCTTC
D: TRBD2; J: TRBJ2-3; size: NA; V: TRBV11-3; CDR3: CASSLGTSGRTDTQYF; DNA: TGTGCCAGCAGCTTAGGGACTAGCGGGAGAACAGATACGCAGTATTTT
D: NA; J: TRBJ2-7; size: NA; V: TRBV9; CDR3: CASSGSSYEQYF; DNA: TGTGCCAGCAGCGGGAGCTCCTACGAGCAGTACTTC
D: NA; J: TRBJ1-2; size: few; V: TRBV15; CDR3: CATSRRDSYGYTF; DNA: TGTGCCACCAGCAGACGAGACAGCTATGGCTACACCTTC
D: NA; J: TRBJ2-7; size: NA; V: TRBV9; CDR3: CASSVEASVTYEQYF; DNA: TGTGCCAGCAGCGTAGAGGCTAGCGTAACCTACGAGCAGTACTTC
D: TRBD1; J: TRBJ1-2; size: few; V: TRBV4-2; CDR3: CASSPGQGYYGYTF; DNA: TGTGCCAGCAGCCCCGGACAGGGCTACTACGGCTACACCTTC
D: TRBD2; J: TRBJ2-1; size: NA; V: TRBV6-5; CDR3: CASSYRAGGPIDEQFF; DNA: TGTGCCAGCAGTTACCGGGCGGGAGGGCCTATCGATGAGCAGTTCTTC
D: TRBD1; J: TRBJ2-5; size: NA; V: TRBV7-9; CDR3: CASSRDRGKTQYF; DNA: TGTGCCAGCAGCAGGGACAGGGGGAAGACCCAGTACTTC
D: NA; J: TRBJ2-7; size: NA; V: TRBV28; CDR3: CASSYRVEQYF; DNA: TGTGCCAGCAGTTACAGGGTTGAGCAGTACTTC
D: NA; J: TRBJ1-1; size: NA; V: TRBV6-5; CDR3: CASNRGGYRSTEAFF; DNA: TGTGCCAGCAATAGGGGGGGCTATAGGAGTACTGAAGCTTTCTTT
D: NA; J: TRBJ1-5; size: once; V: TRBV27; CDR3: CASSPAGWDQPQHF; DNA: TGTGCCAGCAGTCCGGCGGGTTGGGATCAGCCCCAGCATTTT
D: NA; J: TRBJ2-1; size: NA; V: TRBV9; CDR3: CASSGEEQFF; DNA: TGTGCCAGCAGCGGCGAAGAGCAGTTCTTC
D: TRBD2; J: TRBJ2-7; size: NA; V: TRBV13; CDR3: CASSGGSGNPYEQYF; DNA: TGTGCCAGCAGTGGGGGTAGCGGGAATCCCTACGAGCAGTACTTC
D: TRBD2; J: TRBJ2-5; size: once; V: TRBV9; CDR3: CASSAGGVRQETQYF; DNA: TGTGCCAGCAGCGCGGGGGGGGTGCGGCAAGAGACCCAGTACTTC
D: NA; J: TRBJ2-2; size: NA; V: TRBV6-2/TRBV6-3; CDR3: CASSFINTGELFF; DNA: TGTGCCAGCAGCTTCATCAACACCGGGGAGCTGTTTTTT
D: NA; J: TRBJ2-1; size: NA; V: TRBV19; CDR3: CASSPLDSSYNEQFF; DNA: TGTGCCAGTAGTCCCTTAGACAGCTCCTACAATGAGCAGTTCTTC
D: NA; J: TRBJ1-6; size: NA; V: TRBV4-3; CDR3: CASSQDRVEGSPLHF; DNA: TGCGCCAGCAGCCAAGATAGGGTAGAGGGTTCACCCCTCCACTTT
D: TRBD2; J: TRBJ2-5; size: NA; V: TRBV19; CDR3: CASSITYVAAGGTQETQYF; DNA: TGTGCCAGTAGTATAACTTATGTCGCAGCGGGAGGGACCCAAGAGACCCAGTACTTC
D: NA; J: TRBJ2-3; size: NA; V: TRBV6-4; CDR3: CASRCPPVSTDTQYF; DNA: TGTGCCAGCAGGTGTCCCCCAGTTAGCACAGATACGCAGTATTTT